This T cell receptor (beta chain) is drawn from a study of tumor-infiltrating lymphocytes in primary liver carcinoma. The study, taken as a whole, reports: Against blood, tumors held a significantly higher top-250-clone fraction (p = 0.039).

Concerning this clonotype itself: Its target is unknown.

Unsorted bulk tissue of about 20-32 mg yielded co-extracted RNA and DNA. Total RNA (around 510 ng) served as template for TCR beta cDNA synthesis primed by a constant-region primer. Nested multiplex PCR, run for three rounds with slightly modified ARM-PCR, yielded TCR beta libraries. Running roughly 10 cycles apiece, the first two PCR rounds relied on TRBV1-TRBV30 forward primers together with a C-beta reverse primer. Each CDR3 protein gets one entry after TCRdb re-called the multiplex PCR reads with MiXCR. Among 100,000 to 150,000 distinct CDR3 sequences listed, around 64% were seen once. The V gene's germline CDR1 is MDHEN and CDR2 SYDVKM. V was cut by 5 bases and J by 9 bases, with 17 bases left in between. There are 13 residues in the CDR3.

The clonotype originates from a woman between 55 and 75 years old with primary liver carcinoma and hepatitis B virus infection. This chain joins TRBV28 and TRBJ2-7; D not resolved. The sample taken for sequencing was liver tumor tissue from sampling region 3. Subset defined: tumor region T3, left-lateral pole. The CDR3 nucleotides read TGTGCCAGCAGTCCAGGAATTGAACCGGCGCAGTACTTC. It encodes CASSPGIEPAQYF.